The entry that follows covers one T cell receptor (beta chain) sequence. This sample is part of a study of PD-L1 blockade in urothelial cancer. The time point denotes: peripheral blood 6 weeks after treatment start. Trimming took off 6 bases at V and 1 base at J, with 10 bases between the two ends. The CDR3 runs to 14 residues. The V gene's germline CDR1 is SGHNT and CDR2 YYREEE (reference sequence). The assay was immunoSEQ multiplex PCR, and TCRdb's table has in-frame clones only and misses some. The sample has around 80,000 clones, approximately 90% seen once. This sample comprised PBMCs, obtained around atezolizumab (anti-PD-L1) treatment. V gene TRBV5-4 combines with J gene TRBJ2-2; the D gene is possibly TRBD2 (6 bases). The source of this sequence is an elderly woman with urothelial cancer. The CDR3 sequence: CASTLGGNTGELFF. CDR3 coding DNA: TGTGCCAGCACTTTGGGGGGGAACACCGGGGAGCTGTTTTTT.